The clone carrying this T cell receptor beta chain was recorded a few times. Its antigen is currently unknown. These data come from a study of T-cell memory formation after mild COVID-19. Overall study: The TCR clusters were mostly specific to one donor.

The study, taken as a whole, reports: There was a balanced CD4/CD8 profile in clones contracting day 15 to 85, and later expanders leaned CD4+.

5'RACE with constant-segment primers yielded barcoded, UMI-tagged TCR alpha and TCR beta cDNA libraries. TCRdb processed the 5' RACE reads anew with MiXCR; each CDR3 protein has one entry. The repertoire holds about 49,000 distinct CDR3 sequences, with about 7.3% as singletons. The TCR comes from a young man who had mild COVID-19 (a few samples of this study predate the infection). Cell type and time point are not known. The sequencing sample was made of PBMCs or a T cell subset sorted from them (not recorded which).

CDR3 protein: CASSRRGADRETQYF. The CDR3 nucleotides read TGTGCCAGCAGCAGACGGGGGGCCGACCGGGAGACCCAGTACTTC. The J gene is TRBJ2-5, the V gene TRBV27, with a possible D match to TRBD2 (7 bases). V lost 6 bases to trimming and J lost 5 bases, with 19 bases between them. This CDR3 has 15 amino acids. Germline lookup yields CDR1 MNHEY and CDR2 SMNVEV (reference sequence).